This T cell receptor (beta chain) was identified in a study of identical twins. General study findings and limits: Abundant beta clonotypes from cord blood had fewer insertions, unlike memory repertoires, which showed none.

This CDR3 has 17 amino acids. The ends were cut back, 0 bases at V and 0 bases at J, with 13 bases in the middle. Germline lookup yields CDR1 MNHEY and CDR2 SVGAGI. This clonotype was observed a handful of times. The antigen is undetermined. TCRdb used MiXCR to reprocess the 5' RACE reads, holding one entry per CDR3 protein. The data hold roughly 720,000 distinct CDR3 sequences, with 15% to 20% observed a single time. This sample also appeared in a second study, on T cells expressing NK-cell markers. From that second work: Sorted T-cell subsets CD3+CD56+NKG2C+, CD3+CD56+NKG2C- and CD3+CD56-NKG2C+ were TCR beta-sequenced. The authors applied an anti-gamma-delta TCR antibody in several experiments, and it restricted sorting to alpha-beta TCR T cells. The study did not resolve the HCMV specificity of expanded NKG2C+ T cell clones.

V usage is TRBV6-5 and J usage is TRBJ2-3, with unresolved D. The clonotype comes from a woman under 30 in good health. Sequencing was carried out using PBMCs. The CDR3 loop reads CASSYSRSYPSTDTQYF. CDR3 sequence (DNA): TGTGCCAGCAGTTACTCGCGTAGCTACCCTAGCACAGATACGCAGTATTTT.